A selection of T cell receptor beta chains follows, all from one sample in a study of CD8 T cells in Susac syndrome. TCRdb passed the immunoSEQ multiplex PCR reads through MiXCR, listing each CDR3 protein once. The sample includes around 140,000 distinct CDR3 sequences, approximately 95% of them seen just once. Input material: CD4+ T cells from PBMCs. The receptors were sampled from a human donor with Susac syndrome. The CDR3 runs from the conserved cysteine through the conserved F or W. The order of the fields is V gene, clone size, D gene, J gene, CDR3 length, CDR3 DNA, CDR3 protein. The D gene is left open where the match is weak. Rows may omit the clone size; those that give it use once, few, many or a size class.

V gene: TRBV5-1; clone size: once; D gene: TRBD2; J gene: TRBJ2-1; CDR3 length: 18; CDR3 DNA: TGCGCCAGCAGCTTGGTGTTTGTTGGGCGGGGGGACTACAATGAGCAGTTCTTC; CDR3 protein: CASSLVFVGRGDYNEQFF
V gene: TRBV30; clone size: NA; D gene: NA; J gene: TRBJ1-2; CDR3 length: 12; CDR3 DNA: TGTGCCTGGAGTACCGGGGGATCTGGCTACACCTTC; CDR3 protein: CAWSTGGSGYTF
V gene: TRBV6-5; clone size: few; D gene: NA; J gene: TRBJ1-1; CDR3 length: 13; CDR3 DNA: TGTGCCAGCAGTTACGGAGAGAGGGCTGAAGCTTTCTTT; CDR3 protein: CASSYGERAEAFF
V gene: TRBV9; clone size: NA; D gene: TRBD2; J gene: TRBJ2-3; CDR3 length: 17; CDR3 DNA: TGTGCCAGCAGCTTCTCGAGCGGGAGATCCCCCACAGATACGCAGTATTTT; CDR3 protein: CASSFSSGRSPTDTQYF
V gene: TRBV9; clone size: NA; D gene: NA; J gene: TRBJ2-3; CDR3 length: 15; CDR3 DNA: TGTGCCAGCAGCGTAGATTTAGTACTGCAAGATACGCAGTATTTT; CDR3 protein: CASSVDLVLQDTQYF
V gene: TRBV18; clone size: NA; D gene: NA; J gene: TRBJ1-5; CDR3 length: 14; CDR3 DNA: TGTGCCAGCTCACCATTAGGGAGGGATCAGCCCCAGCATTTT; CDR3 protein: CASSPLGRDQPQHF
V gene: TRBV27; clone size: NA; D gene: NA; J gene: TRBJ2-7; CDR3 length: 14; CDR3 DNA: TGTGCCAGCAGTCCCCCAGGGATCCTGGACGAGCAGTACTTC; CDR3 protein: CASSPPGILDEQYF
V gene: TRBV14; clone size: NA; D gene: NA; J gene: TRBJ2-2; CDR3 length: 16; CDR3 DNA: TGTGCCAGCAGCCAAGAAGGACACCCGGGGACCGGGGAGCTGTTTTTT; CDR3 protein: CASSQEGHPGTGELFF
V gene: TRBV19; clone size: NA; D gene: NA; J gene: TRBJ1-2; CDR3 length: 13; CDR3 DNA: TGTGCCAGTAGTATGTTGGCAGGGGTTGGCTACACCTTC; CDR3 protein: CASSMLAGVGYTF
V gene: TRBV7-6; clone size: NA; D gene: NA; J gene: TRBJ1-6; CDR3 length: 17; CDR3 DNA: TGTGCCAGCAGCTTAGAGGCCTGGGGGTACAATAATTCACCCCTCCACTTT; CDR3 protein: CASSLEAWGYNNSPLHF
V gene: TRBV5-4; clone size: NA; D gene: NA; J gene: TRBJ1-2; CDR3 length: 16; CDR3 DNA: TGTGCCAGCAGCCCCGGTGTCGGAGTAGGCAACTATGGCTACACCTTC; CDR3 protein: CASSPGVGVGNYGYTF
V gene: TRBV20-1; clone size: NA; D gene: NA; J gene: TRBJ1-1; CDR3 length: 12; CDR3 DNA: TGCACCCCGGGTCCGTGGAACACTGAAGCTTTCTTT; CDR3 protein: CTPGPWNTEAFF
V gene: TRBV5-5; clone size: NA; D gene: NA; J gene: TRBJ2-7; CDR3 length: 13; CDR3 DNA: TGTGCCAGCAGCTTGGTTACAGGGCATGAGCAGTACTTC; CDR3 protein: CASSLVTGHEQYF
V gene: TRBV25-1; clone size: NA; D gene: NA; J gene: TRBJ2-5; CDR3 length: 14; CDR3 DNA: TGTGCCAGCAGTGAATACGGCAGACAAGAGACCCAGTACTTC; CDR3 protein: CASSEYGRQETQYF
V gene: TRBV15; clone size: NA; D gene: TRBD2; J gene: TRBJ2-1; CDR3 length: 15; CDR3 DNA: TGTGCCACCAGCAGTAGACTAGCGGGAGTACGAGAGCAGTTCTTC; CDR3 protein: CATSSRLAGVREQFF
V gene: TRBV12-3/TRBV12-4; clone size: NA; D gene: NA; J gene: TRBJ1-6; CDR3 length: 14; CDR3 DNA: TGTGCCAGCAGTCCCGCAGGGTTTAATTCACCCCTCCACTTT; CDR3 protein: CASSPAGFNSPLHF
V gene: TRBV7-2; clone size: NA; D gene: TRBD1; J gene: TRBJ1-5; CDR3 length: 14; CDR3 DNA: TGTGCCAGCCATCCAAGAGGGACAGCCCAGCCCCAGCATTTT; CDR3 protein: CASHPRGTAQPQHF
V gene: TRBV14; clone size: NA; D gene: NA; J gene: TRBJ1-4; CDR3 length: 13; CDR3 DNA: TGTGCCAGCAGCCAAGGACGGGGTGAAAAACTGTTTTTT; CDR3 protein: CASSQGRGEKLFF
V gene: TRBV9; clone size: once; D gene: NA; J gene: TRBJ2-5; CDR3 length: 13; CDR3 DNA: TGTGCCAGCGCCGCGGGGTTGCGAGAGACCCAGTACTTC; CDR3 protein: CASAAGLRETQYF
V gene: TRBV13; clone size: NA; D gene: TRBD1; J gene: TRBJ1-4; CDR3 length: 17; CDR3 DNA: TGTGCCAGCAGCTTATCGTCTACAGGGGGCGTTGGTGAAAAACTGTTTTTT; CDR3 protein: CASSLSSTGGVGEKLFF
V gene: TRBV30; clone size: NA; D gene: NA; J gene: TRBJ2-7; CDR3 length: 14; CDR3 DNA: TGTGCCTGGAGTGTGGGCAGAAAGTCCTACGAGCAGTACTTC; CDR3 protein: CAWSVGRKSYEQYF
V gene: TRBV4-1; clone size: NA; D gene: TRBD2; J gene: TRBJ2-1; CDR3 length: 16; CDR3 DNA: TGCGCCAGCAGCCAAGATTTGGCACTAGCGGGGGGGCCGATTAGGTTC; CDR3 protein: CASSQDLALAGGPIRF
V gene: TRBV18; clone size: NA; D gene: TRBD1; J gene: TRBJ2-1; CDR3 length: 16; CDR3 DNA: TGTGCCAGCTCATCTCCTACAGGGGCCCCCTACAATGAGCAGTTCTTC; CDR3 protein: CASSSPTGAPYNEQFF
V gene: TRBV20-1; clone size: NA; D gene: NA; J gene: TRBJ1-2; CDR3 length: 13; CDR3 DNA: TGCAGTGCTGGACTGACGGCTAACTATGGCTACACCTTC; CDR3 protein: CSAGLTANYGYTF
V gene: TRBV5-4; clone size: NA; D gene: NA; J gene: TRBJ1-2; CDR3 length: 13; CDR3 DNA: TGTGCCAGCACCCTCCGGGAGGTGAATGGCTACACCTTC; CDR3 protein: CASTLREVNGYTF
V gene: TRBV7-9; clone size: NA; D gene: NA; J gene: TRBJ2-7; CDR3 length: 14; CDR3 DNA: TGTGCCAGCAGCCACGGAAGGACCTACAGGGAGCAGTACTTC; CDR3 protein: CASSHGRTYREQYF
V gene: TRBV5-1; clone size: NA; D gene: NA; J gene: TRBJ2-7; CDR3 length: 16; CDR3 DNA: TGCGCCAGCAGCTTCTGGAATGGCGGGGATTCCTACGAGCAGTACTTC; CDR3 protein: CASSFWNGGDSYEQYF
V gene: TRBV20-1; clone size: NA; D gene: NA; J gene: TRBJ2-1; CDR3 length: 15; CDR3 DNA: TGCAGTGCTAGAGCCCCAGCGAGAATCCACAATGAGCAGTTCTTC; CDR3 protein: CSARAPARIHNEQFF
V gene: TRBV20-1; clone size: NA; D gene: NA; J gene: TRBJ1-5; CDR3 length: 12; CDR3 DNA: TGCAGTGCTAGATACAGGGCTCAGCCCCAGCATTTT; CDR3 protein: CSARYRAQPQHF
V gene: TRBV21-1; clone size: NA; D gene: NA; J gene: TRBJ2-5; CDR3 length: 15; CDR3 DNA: TGTGCCAGCAGCAAACCGGAATTGGGTAAAGAGACCCAGTACTTC; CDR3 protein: CASSKPELGKETQYF
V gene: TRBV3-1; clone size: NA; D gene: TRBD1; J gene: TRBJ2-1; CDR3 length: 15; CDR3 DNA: TGTGCCAGCAGCCAGGGGCATACAGGGGCCAATGAGCAGTTCTTC; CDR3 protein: CASSQGHTGANEQFF
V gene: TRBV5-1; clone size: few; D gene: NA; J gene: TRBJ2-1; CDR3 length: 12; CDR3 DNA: TGCGCCAGCAGTTATCAGGGAGGCGAGCAGTTCTTC; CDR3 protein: CASSYQGGEQFF
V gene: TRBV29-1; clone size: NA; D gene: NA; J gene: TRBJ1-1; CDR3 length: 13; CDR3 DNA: TGCAGCGTTCAATCGGCAGCCGTTGCTGAAGCTTTCTTT; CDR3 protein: CSVQSAAVAEAFF
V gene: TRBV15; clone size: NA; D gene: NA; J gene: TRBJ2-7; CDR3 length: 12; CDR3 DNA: TGTGCCACCAGCAGAGGACACCTCGAGCAGTACTTC; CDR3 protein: CATSRGHLEQYF
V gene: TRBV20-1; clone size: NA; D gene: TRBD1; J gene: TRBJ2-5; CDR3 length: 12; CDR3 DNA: TGCAGTGTTCAGGGGGTGGGGGAGACCCAGTACTTC; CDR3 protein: CSVQGVGETQYF
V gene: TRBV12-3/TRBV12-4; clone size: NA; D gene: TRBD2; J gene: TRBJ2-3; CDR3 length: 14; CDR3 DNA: TGTGCCAGCAGCCCCCGACTAGCCTCAGATACGCAGTATTTT; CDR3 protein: CASSPRLASDTQYF
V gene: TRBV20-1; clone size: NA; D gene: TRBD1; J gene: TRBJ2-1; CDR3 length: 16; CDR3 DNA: TGCAGTGCTAGAGATCTCCGGGACAGGGATTACAATGAGCAGTTCTTC; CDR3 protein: CSARDLRDRDYNEQFF